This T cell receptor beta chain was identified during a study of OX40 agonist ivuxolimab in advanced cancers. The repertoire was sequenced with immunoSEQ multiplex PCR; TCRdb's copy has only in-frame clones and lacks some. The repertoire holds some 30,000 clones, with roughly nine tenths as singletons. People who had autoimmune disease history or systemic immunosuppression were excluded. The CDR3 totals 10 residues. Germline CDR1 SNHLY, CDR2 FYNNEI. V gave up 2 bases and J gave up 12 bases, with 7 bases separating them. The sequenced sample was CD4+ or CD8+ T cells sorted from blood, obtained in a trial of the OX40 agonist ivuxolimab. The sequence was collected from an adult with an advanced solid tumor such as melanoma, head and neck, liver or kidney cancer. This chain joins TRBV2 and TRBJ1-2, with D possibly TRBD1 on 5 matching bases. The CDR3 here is CASSEYRNTF. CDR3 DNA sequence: TGTGCCAGCAGTGAATACAGGAACACCTTC.